The 32 T cell receptor beta chains below all came from one sample that was sequenced in a study of T cell responses to AZD1222 COVID-19 vaccine. Measured with immunoSEQ multiplex PCR; TCRdb has only the in-frame clones, and not every one. The sample yields around 78,000 clones, nearly 85% seen once. This specimen consisted of peripheral blood, obtained on day 0 of AZD1222 vaccination. The source of these receptors is an adult in good health.

The chain employs TRBV5-5 and TRBJ2-7; tentative D call: TRBD2 (6 bases). CDR1 is SGHKS, CDR2 YYEKEE, per germline (reference sequence). Trimming took 2 bases from V and 0 from J, leaving 12 bases between them. The CDR3 loop spans 15 amino acids. DNA of the CDR3: TGTGCCAGCAGCTTAGGAGGGCGAAGCTCCTACGAGCAGTACTTC. It translates to CASSLGGRSSYEQYF. Supplemented by reference TRBV5-5 and TRBJ2-7, the full variable domain reads DAGVTQSPTHLIKTRGQQVTLRCSPISGHKSVSWYQQVLGQGPQFIFQYYEKEERGRGNFPDRFSARQFPNYSSELNVNALLLGDSALYLCASSLGGRSSYEQYFGPGTRLTVT.

This chain links TRBV30 with TRBJ2-2, with D possibly TRBD2 on 5 matching bases. Germline-derived CDR1 and CDR2 are GTSNPN and SVGIG (reference sequence). The ends were cut back, 5 bases at V and 1 base at J, with 14 bases in the middle. The CDR3 is made up of 15 amino acids. CDR3: CAWGRGSRNTGELFF. CDR3 nucleotides: TGTGCCTGGGGGAGAGGGAGCAGGAACACCGGGGAGCTGTTTTTT.

The chain couples TRBV18 to TRBJ2-7; TRBD2 aligns across 11 bases. CDR1 and CDR2 from the germline V gene are KGHSH and LQKENI. V dropped 4 bases and J dropped 3; count of bases not matched to a gene: 5. The CDR3 is 15 residues long. CDR3 nucleotides: TGTGCCAGCTCACGGACCGGGACTAGCGGCTACGAGCAGTACTTC. It specifies CASSRTGTSGYEQYF.

This clone was recorded once. The rearrangement links TRBV7-9 to TRBJ2-3, with 8 bases fitting TRBD1. The V gene's germline CDR1 is SEHNR and CDR2 FQNEAQ (reference sequence). The CDR3 is made up of 15 amino acids. V lost 5 bases and J lost 0; bases outside the gene matches: 4. The CDR3 DNA is TGTGCCAGCAGCCCTCAGGGGGCGAGCACAGATACGCAGTATTTT. Translated, it gives CASSPQGASTDTQYF.

The chain combines TRBV5-1 with TRBJ2-3, with 7 bases that match TRBD1. Trimming removed 8 bases from V and 2 bases from J; junction bases left unmatched: 5. The CDR3 contains 13 residues. Per the germline V gene, CDR1 is SGHRS and CDR2 is YFSETQ. The CDR3 loop is CASQGEFTDTQYF. CDR3 DNA: TGCGCCAGTCAGGGGGAGTTCACAGATACGCAGTATTTT.

V and J are TRBV2 and TRBJ2-5, with D tentatively TRBD2 (7 bases). V was cut by 1 base and J by 9 bases, with 18 bases left in between. Germline CDR1 SNHLY, CDR2 FYNNEI. The CDR3 is 15 residues long. For the CDR3, the DNA is TGTGCCAGCAGTGAAGGACTAGCTGGGCAGGGGTCCCAGTACTTC. Protein: CASSEGLAGQGSQYF.

The V call is TRBV7-2, the J call TRBJ1-2; D is undetermined. Trimming took off 0 bases at V and 4 bases at J, with 6 bases between the two ends. Germline CDR1 and CDR2: SGHTA and FQGNSA. The CDR3 extends over 13 amino acids. The CDR3 coding sequence is TGTGCCAGCAGCTTAGCAGAAAGCTATGGCTACACCTTC. It encodes CASSLAESYGYTF.

This chain connects TRBV15 to TRBJ2-1, with 7 bases identical to TRBD2. The CDR3 runs to 14 residues. V gave up 8 bases and J gave up 6 bases; unmatched junction bases: 10. Germline V CDR1 and CDR2: LNHNV, YYDKDF (reference sequence). The CDR3 region is CATGAGREFNEQFF. The CDR3 coding sequence is TGTGCCACCGGGGCAGGGAGGGAATTCAATGAGCAGTTCTTC.

This sequence joins TRBV6-5 and TRBJ1-2; D is uncertain. This CDR3 comprises 14 residues. Germline values: CDR1 MNHEY, CDR2 SVGAGI. V shed 2 bases and J shed 5 bases, with 12 bases lying between them. CDR3 DNA sequence: TGTGCCAGCAGTTACGGGGTACCTGGGTATGGCTACACCTTC. It yields the protein CASSYGVPGYGYTF.

This chain links TRBV5-4 with TRBJ1-1; D remains ambiguous. CDR3 length equals 15 residues. The germline gives CDR1 SGHNT, CDR2 YYREEE (reference sequence). Trimming took off 4 bases at V and 3 bases at J, with 16 bases between the two ends. CDR3: CASSPDGDWDTEAFF. CDR3 coding DNA: TGTGCCAGCAGCCCGGATGGGGATTGGGACACTGAAGCTTTCTTT.

V and J are TRBV12-3 or TRBV12-4 and TRBJ1-2; D gene uncertain. This CDR3 has 13 amino acids. V lost 3 bases and J lost 3, with 8 bases in between. CDR3 in amino acids: CASSFRSDYGYTF. DNA of the CDR3: TGTGCCAGCAGTTTTAGGAGTGACTATGGCTACACCTTC.

This clone was detected only once. In DNA, the CDR3 is TGTGCCAGCAGTTACAGTTACAATCAGCCCCAGCATTTT. It encodes CASSYSYNQPQHF. The rearrangement uses TRBV6-2 or TRBV6-3 and TRBJ1-5; no reliable D call. Germline CDR1 reads MNHEY; CDR2 reads SVGEGT. V lost 2 bases and J 3 bases, leaving 5 bases between the germline ends. The CDR3 covers 13 residues.

This rearrangement joins TRBV2 to TRBJ2-3; 11 positions match TRBD2. The junction had 7 bases not matched to a gene; V was cut back by 6 bases and J by 2 bases. Germline loops: CDR1 SNHLY, CDR2 FYNNEI. CDR3 length equals 16 residues. Here the CDR3 DNA reads TGTGCCAGCAGATGGATACTAGCGGGGGACACAGATACGCAGTATTTT. Amino acids: CASRWILAGDTDTQYF.

This clone was recorded once. The gene calls are TRBV4-3 and TRBJ2-1, with D hard to call. This CDR3 comprises 17 residues. The germline gives CDR1 LGHNA, CDR2 YSLEER. V lost 0 bases and J lost 0, with 12 bases in between. The CDR3 sequence: CASSQDSGLSSYNEQFF. For the CDR3, the DNA is TGCGCCAGCAGCCAAGATTCCGGGCTGAGCTCCTACAATGAGCAGTTCTTC.

This clone was seen only a few times. Additional DNA sequences in this sample encode the identical CDR3. The V gene is TRBV7-2, the J gene TRBJ1-2, with no clear D. From germline, CDR1 is SGHTA and CDR2 FQGNSA. This CDR3 is built from 13 residues. Trimming took 1 base from V and 3 from J, leaving 6 bases between them. CDR3 coding DNA: TGTGCCAGCAGCTTAGGGAGGGACTATGGCTACACCTTC. Translating gives CASSLGRDYGYTF.

The chain employs TRBV27 and TRBJ2-1, with TRBD2 matching 10 bases. J lost 0 bases, V lost 8 bases, and 10 bases had no gene match. Germline V gene data show CDR1 as MNHEY and CDR2 as SMNVEV (reference sequence). The CDR3 has 17 amino acids. The CDR3 nucleotides are TGTGCCAGCCGGGCACTAGCGGGAAGGGGCTCCTACAATGAGCAGTTCTTC. It codes for CASRALAGRGSYNEQFF.

This clone occurred once. This chain connects TRBV6-5 to TRBJ2-3; 8 bases are shared with TRBD2. The V segment lost 7 bases and the J segment 6 bases; nucleotides outside the gene matches: 9. The CDR3 length is 14 residues. Per germline, CDR1 MNHEY and CDR2 SVGAGI. The CDR3 spells CASIGRGRGDTQYF. As DNA, the CDR3 is TGTGCCAGCATCGGGAGGGGCCGCGGCGATACGCAGTATTTT.

This rearrangement joins TRBV4-3 to TRBJ1-4; D is perhaps TRBD1 (6 bases). Germline CDR1 and CDR2: LGHNA and YSLEER. There are 15 residues in the CDR3. V was pared by 0 bases and J by 6 bases, with 11 bases between. CDR3 sequence: CASSQDGTRYEKLFF. The CDR3, as DNA: TGCGCCAGCAGCCAAGATGGGACAAGATATGAAAAACTGTTTTTT.

This clone has a single count. This chain uses TRBV4-3 with TRBJ1-2; D gene uncertain. Per the germline V gene, CDR1 is LGHNA and CDR2 is YSLEER. This CDR3 contains 16 residues. V lost 0 bases to trimming and J lost 1 base, with 12 bases between them. The CDR3 sequence is CASSQDIGGDNYGYTF. In DNA, the CDR3 is TGCGCCAGCAGCCAAGATATCGGCGGGGATAACTATGGCTACACCTTC.

The V gene is TRBV19, the J gene TRBJ2-1; 13 nucleotides line up with TRBD2. The V gene end was trimmed by 7 bases and the J gene end by 10 bases; junction bases not matched to a gene: 4. CDR1 is LNHDA and CDR2 is SQIVND in the germline V gene (reference sequence). The CDR3 is made up of 13 amino acids. CDR3 nucleotide sequence: TGTGCCAGTACACTAGCGGGAGGGGGGGAGCAGTTCTTC. It yields the protein CASTLAGGGEQFF.

This chain connects TRBV29-1 to TRBJ1-4, with TRBD1 matching over 9 bases. The J segment lost 7 bases and the V segment lost 3 bases, leaving 6 bases of the junction unmatched. The germline CDR1 and CDR2 sequences are SQVTM and ANQGSEA. The CDR3 has 14 residues. CDR3 protein: CSVEVGTGSEKLFF. DNA of the CDR3: TGCAGCGTTGAGGTTGGGACAGGGAGTGAAAAACTGTTTTTT.

This clone was seen a few times. The chain recombines TRBV7-7 with TRBJ1-4, with D perhaps matching TRBD1 (6 bases). V was trimmed by 11 bases and J by 2 bases, leaving 12 bases between them. The CDR3 extends over 13 amino acids. Germline V lookup: CDR1 SSHAT, CDR2 FNYEAQ (reference sequence). DNA of the CDR3: TGTGCCGGAGACAGGACTACTAATGAAAAACTGTTTTTT. Its protein is CAGDRTTNEKLFF.

The CDR3 sequence: CASSQVDLMVYNEQFF. Written as DNA, the CDR3 is TGCGCCAGCAGCCAAGTAGACCTGATGGTCTACAATGAGCAGTTCTTC. This chain connects TRBV4-1 to TRBJ2-1; no definite D call. The CDR3 length is 16 residues. V was trimmed by 1 base and J by 3 bases, leaving 13 bases between them. Per germline, CDR1 MGHRA and CDR2 YSYEKL.

The chain employs TRBV5-1 and TRBJ1-5; no reliable D call. The CDR3 extends over 13 amino acids. Germline CDR1 is SGHRS and CDR2 is YFSETQ. Deletions cut 4 bases from V and 1 base from J, with 6 bases between. CDR3: CASSPGSNQPQHF. CDR3 bases: TGCGCCAGCAGCCCCGGGAGCAATCAGCCCCAGCATTTT.

The genes are TRBV29-1 and TRBJ1-2; D not resolved. The CDR3 extends over 12 amino acids. The V gene's germline CDR1 is SQVTM and CDR2 ANQGSEA. Between the trimmed V and J ends, which lost 6 bases and 6 bases, there was a span of 14 bases. CDR3: CSVDQNSDGYTF. The CDR3 DNA reads as TGCAGCGTGGATCAAAACAGCGATGGCTACACCTTC.

The genes are TRBV7-2 and TRBJ1-1, with TRBD1 matching 9 bases. There are 13 residues in the CDR3. Germline CDR1 reads SGHTA; CDR2 reads FQGNSA. Trimming removed 4 bases from V and 6 bases from J; junction bases left unmatched: 3. In nucleotides, the CDR3 is TGTGCCAGCAGCTGGGGACAGGGCGCTGAAGCTTTCTTT. Protein product: CASSWGQGAEAFF.

This rearrangement joins TRBV7-2 to TRBJ1-3, with D perhaps TRBD1 (5 bases). The CDR3 loop spans 13 amino acids. V shed 6 bases and J shed 9 bases, with 15 bases lying between them. Looked up from germline, CDR1 is SGHTA and CDR2 is FQGNSA. The chain's CDR3 is CASRGTGYSTIYF. CDR3 sequence (DNA): TGTGCCAGCAGGGGGACCGGGTACTCCACCATATATTTT.

The chain recombines TRBV2 with TRBJ2-5; 7 bases fit TRBD2. Germline CDR1 reads SNHLY; CDR2 reads FYNNEI. This CDR3 spans 14 amino acids. V lost 2 bases and J lost 4; bases outside the gene matches: 4. CDR3 DNA: TGTGCCAGCAGTGAAAAGGGCGGGGGAGAGACCCAGTACTTC. Amino acids: CASSEKGGGETQYF.

J is TRBJ1-4 and V is TRBV5-4, with D unresolved. Germline-derived CDR1 and CDR2 are SGHNT and YYREEE (reference sequence). V was clipped by 4 bases and J by 8 bases, with 12 bases between them. The CDR3 is 13 amino acids. CDR3 nucleotides: TGTGCCAGCAGCGTGGACCAGCGGGAAAAACTGTTTTTT. Residues: CASSVDQREKLFF.

The gene calls are TRBV5-1 and TRBJ2-3, with 7 bases fitting TRBD1. The CDR3 spans 15 residues. V dropped 6 bases and J dropped 2; count of bases not matched to a gene: 9. Germline V gene data show CDR1 as SGHRS and CDR2 as YFSETQ. In nucleotides, the CDR3 is TGCGCCAGCACCGCCTCGGGACAGCCCACAGATACGCAGTATTTT. Protein product: CASTASGQPTDTQYF. Combining the CDR3 with reference TRBV5-1 and TRBJ2-3 gives the whole variable domain KAGVTQTPRYLIKTRGQQVTLSCSPISGHRSVSWYQQTPGQGLQFLFEYFSETQRNKGNFPGRFSGRQFSNSRSEMNVSTLELGDSALYLCASTASGQPTDTQYFGPGTRLTVL.

The chain joins TRBV27 to TRBJ2-3, with D perhaps TRBD2 (5 bases). Trimming shortened V by 5 bases and J by 2 bases, and 14 bases separated the two germline ends. The germline gives CDR1 MNHEY, CDR2 SMNVEV (reference sequence). There are 15 residues in the CDR3. CDR3 residues: CASSRPGETTDTQYF. The CDR3 DNA follows: TGTGCCAGCAGTAGGCCCGGGGAGACCACAGATACGCAGTATTTT.

This clone has a single count. This sample includes further DNA sequences coding for the same CDR3. The rearrangement uses TRBV19 and TRBJ1-1; D call uncertain. V gave up 3 bases and J gave up 2 bases, with 7 bases separating them. The CDR3 is 13 amino acids. Germline V gene data show CDR1 as LNHDA and CDR2 as SQIVND (reference sequence). DNA of the CDR3: TGTGCCAGTAGTATTGACCGAAACACTGAAGCTTTCTTT. Protein sequence: CASSIDRNTEAFF.